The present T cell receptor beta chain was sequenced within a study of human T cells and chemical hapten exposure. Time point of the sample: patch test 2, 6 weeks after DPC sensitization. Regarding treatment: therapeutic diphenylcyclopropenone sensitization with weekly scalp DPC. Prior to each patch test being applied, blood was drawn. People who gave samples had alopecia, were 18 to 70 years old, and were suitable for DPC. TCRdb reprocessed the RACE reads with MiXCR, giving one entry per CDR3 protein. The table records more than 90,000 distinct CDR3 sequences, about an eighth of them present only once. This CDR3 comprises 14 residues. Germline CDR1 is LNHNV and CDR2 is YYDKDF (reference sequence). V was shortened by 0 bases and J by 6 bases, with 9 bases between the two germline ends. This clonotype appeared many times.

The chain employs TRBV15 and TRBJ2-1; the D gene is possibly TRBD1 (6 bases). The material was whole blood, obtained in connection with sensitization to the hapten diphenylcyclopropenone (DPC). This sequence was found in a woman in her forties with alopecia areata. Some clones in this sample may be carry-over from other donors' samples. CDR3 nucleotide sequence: TGTGCCACCAGCAGAGATAGGGGGATCAATGAGCAGTTCTTC. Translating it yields CATSRDRGINEQFF.